These 16 T cell receptor beta chains came from one sample sequenced in a study of blood T cell repertoires in COVID-19. Measured with immunoSEQ multiplex PCR; TCRdb has only the in-frame clones, and not every one. The data show 300,000 to 350,000 clones, about nine tenths seen once. Sequenced material: peripheral blood. The receptors were gathered from a young man with COVID-19, enrolled during active disease.

The chain employs TRBV10-2 and TRBJ2-1, with D possibly matching TRBD1 (6 bases). The V end lost 4 bases, the J end lost 10 bases, and 11 bases lay between the germline ends. Germline lookup yields CDR1 WSHSY and CDR2 SAAADI. This CDR3 region has 12 residues. The CDR3 bases are TGCGCCAGCAGTGTACAGGGCGGGGAGCAGTTCTTC. Amino acids: CASSVQGGEQFF.

The V and J genes are TRBV5-1 and TRBJ1-1, with D possibly matching TRBD1 (5 bases). The V gene's germline CDR1 is SGHRS and CDR2 YFSETQ. The CDR3 runs to 13 residues. Trimming removed 4 bases at V and 4 bases at J, with 11 bases between. CDR3 bases: TGCGCCAGCAGCAGGGACGGGGGCACTGAAGCTTTCTTT. Residues: CASSRDGGTEAFF.

This chain uses TRBV7-9 with TRBJ1-2; possible D gene TRBD1, 5 bases. Between the trimmed V and J ends, which lost 0 bases and 8 bases, there was a span of 13 bases. The CDR3 covers 14 residues. Germline V gene lookup returns CDR1 SEHNR and CDR2 FQNEAQ (reference sequence). The CDR3 nucleotides read TGTGCCAGCAGCTTAGCAGGGGCTGTTCGGGGCTACACCTTC. This encodes CASSLAGAVRGYTF.

V usage is TRBV29-1 and J usage is TRBJ2-1; TRBD2 matches at 15 bases. The CDR3 has 21 residues. The V and J ends lost 3 bases and 8 bases, in that order; junction bases with no gene match: 23. The germline CDR1 and CDR2 sequences are SQVTM and ANQGSEA. The CDR3 loop reads CSVEGLRGLDGLAGGRYEQFF. For the CDR3, the DNA is TGCAGCGTTGAGGGCCTCAGGGGCCTGGATGGACTAGCGGGGGGGCGGTATGAGCAGTTCTTC.

J is TRBJ1-1 and V is TRBV6-2 or TRBV6-3; no clear D gene. CDR3 size: 13 residues. Per germline, CDR1 MNHEY and CDR2 SVGEGT. V gave up 1 base and J gave up 6 bases, with 9 bases separating them. As DNA, the CDR3 is TGTGCCAGCAGTTACTATTCGGGGTCTGAAGCTTTCTTT. The encoded protein is CASSYYSGSEAFF.

V is TRBV28 and J is TRBJ2-2; 8 bases align to TRBD2. The CDR3 sequence is 15 residues long. V was pared by 6 bases and J by 0 bases, with 3 bases of the junction left unmatched. The germline gives CDR1 MDHEN, CDR2 SYDVKM. The DNA of the CDR3 is TGTGCCAGCAGCCAAGCGGGAGCGAACACCGGGGAGCTGTTTTTT. Amino acids: CASSQAGANTGELFF.

This clone was seen a few times. The gene calls are TRBV19 and TRBJ1-2; 12 bases are shared with TRBD1. Unmatched junction bases numbered 12, after V lost 6 bases and J lost 7 bases. Germline CDR1 is LNHDA and CDR2 is SQIVND (reference sequence). This CDR3 region has 16 residues. This chain's CDR3 is CASSKAGTGGHIGYTF. CDR3 nucleotides: TGTGCCAGTAGCAAAGCCGGGACAGGGGGCCATATTGGCTACACCTTC.

CDR3 bases: TGTGCCAGCAGCTTACAGGGGGGACAAGAGACCCAGTACTTC. Protein sequence: CASSLQGGQETQYF. V and J are TRBV7-2 and TRBJ2-5; D is possibly TRBD1 (7 bases). CDR3 length: 14 residues. Germline V CDR1 and CDR2: SGHTA, FQGNSA. V was shortened by 2 bases and J by 2 bases, with 9 bases between the two germline ends.

This chain links TRBV18 with TRBJ1-2; D might be TRBD1 (5 bases). The CDR3 spans 16 residues. Between the trimmed V and J ends, which lost 1 base and 1 base, there was a span of 13 bases. The germline gives CDR1 KGHSH, CDR2 LQKENI. For the CDR3, the DNA is TGTGCCAGCTCACCACGGATCGACAGTTTTAACTATGGCTACACCTTC. Its translation is CASSPRIDSFNYGYTF.

The V call is TRBV9, the J call TRBJ1-1; 7 nucleotides align to TRBD1. Germline trimming cut 4 bases from V and 1 base from J; bases unmatched to any gene: 7. Germline V gives CDR1 SGDLS, CDR2 YYNGEE. CDR3 length: 15 amino acids. CDR3 DNA: TGTGCCAGCAGCCCTCGGACAGGTTCGAACACTGAAGCTTTCTTT. This translates into CASSPRTGSNTEAFF.

The J gene is TRBJ2-2, the V gene TRBV6-6, with 10 nucleotides matching TRBD1. V lost 5 bases, J lost 3 bases, and 6 bases stayed unmatched. Germline-derived CDR1 and CDR2 are MNHNY and SVGAGI (reference sequence). The CDR3 has 16 amino acids. The CDR3, as DNA: TGTGCCAGCAGTCGACCGGGACAGGGGCACACCGGGGAGCTGTTTTTT. It translates to CASSRPGQGHTGELFF.

The chain uses TRBV3-1 (or the pseudogene TRBV3-2) and TRBJ1-2; D possibly corresponds to TRBD1 (6 bases). V dropped 1 base and J dropped 4 bases, with 10 bases sitting between them. The CDR3 is 14 residues long. The germline V gene has CDR1 LGHDT and CDR2 YNNKEL (reference sequence). CDR3 protein: CASSQGQGSYGYTF. Written as DNA, the CDR3 is TGTGCCAGCAGCCAAGGGCAGGGGAGCTATGGCTACACCTTC.

This chain connects TRBV20-1 to TRBJ1-1; D is perhaps TRBD1 (6 bases). V was clipped by 3 bases and J by 1 base, with 18 bases between them. The germline V gene encodes CDR1 DFQATT and CDR2 SNEGSKA (reference sequence). The CDR3 consists of 16 residues. The DNA for the CDR3 is TGCAGTGCTAGTCCCCAACGGGGGGCTCCGAACACTGAAGCTTTCTTT. Translated: CSASPQRGAPNTEAFF.

The gene calls are TRBV9 and TRBJ2-2, with D tentatively TRBD2 (6 bases). Looked up from germline, CDR1 is SGDLS and CDR2 is YYNGEE. The V end lost 3 bases, the J end lost 1 base, and 13 bases lay between the germline ends. The CDR3 is 16 residues long. CDR3 DNA: TGTGCCAGCAGCGCCCGAGGGGACTTGAACACCGGGGAGCTGTTTTTT. It yields the protein CASSARGDLNTGELFF.

The CDR3 loop reads CASSFKHGLADNEQFF. The CDR3 DNA sequence: TGTGCCAGCAGTTTTAAACACGGACTAGCGGACAATGAGCAGTTCTTC. This chain joins TRBV27 and TRBJ2-1; 10 positions match TRBD2. The CDR3 sequence is 16 residues long. J was trimmed by 5 bases and V by 3 bases; bases with no gene match: 7. CDR1 MNHEY and CDR2 SMNVEV come from the germline V gene (reference sequence).

V and J are TRBV7-8 and TRBJ1-4; D unclear. V was shortened by 1 base and J by 3 bases, with 15 bases between the two germline ends. Per the germline V gene, CDR1 is SGHVS and CDR2 is FQNEAQ. This CDR3 contains 17 residues. The CDR3 DNA follows: TGTGCCAGCAGCTTAGTCGGGAGGTCCGCAGCTAATGAAAAACTGTTTTTT. Translated: CASSLVGRSAANEKLFF.